This T cell receptor (beta chain) appears in the sequencing data of a study of OX40 agonist ivuxolimab in advanced cancers. Study background: Hepatocellular carcinoma, melanoma, renal cell or head and neck cancer affected the dose-escalation patients.

Assay: immunoSEQ multiplex PCR; the TCRdb copy retains only in-frame clones and omits some. Here the sample spans approximately 70,000 clones, about 90% being singletons. CDR3 length equals 14 residues. The V gene end was trimmed by 5 bases and the J gene end by 3 bases; junction bases not matched to a gene: 2. Germline V gene sequence: CDR1 MNHEY, CDR2 SMNVEV (reference sequence). Systemic immunosuppression or autoimmune disease history was grounds to exclude patients. A single count supports this clone. This sequence originates from an adult with an advanced solid tumor such as melanoma, head and neck, liver or kidney cancer. Sequencing was performed on CD4+ or CD8+ T cells sorted from blood, taken in a trial of the OX40 agonist ivuxolimab. V is TRBV27 and J is TRBJ2-7, with 12 nucleotides matching TRBD2. CDR3 loop: CASSRGLAGYEQYF. DNA for the CDR3: TGTGCCAGCAGTAGGGGACTAGCGGGCTACGAGCAGTACTTC.